This TCR beta chain was identified in a study of blood T cell repertoires in COVID-19. Some clones are missing from TCRdb's copy, which holds only in-frame ones; the method was immunoSEQ multiplex PCR. The repertoire holds about 45,000 clones, with roughly three quarters as singletons. Germline V gene data show CDR1 as SGHTA and CDR2 as FQGNSA. The V gene end was trimmed by 2 bases and the J gene end by 4 bases; junction bases not matched to a gene: 2. The CDR3 spans 14 residues. The source material was peripheral blood. This receptor was identified in an older man with acute or convalescent COVID-19. The genes are TRBV7-2 and TRBJ1-5; 7 positions agree with TRBD1. CDR3 sequence reads: CASSLQGGNQPQHF. DNA for the CDR3: TGTGCCAGCAGCTTACAGGGGGGTAATCAGCCCCAGCATTTT.